Listed here are 10 T cell receptor beta chains from one sample, sequenced in a study of blood T cell repertoires in COVID-19. The data were produced by immunoSEQ multiplex PCR, yet TCRdb's version contains in-frame clones alone and is incomplete. The sample shows about 150,000 clones, about 90% of them seen only once. The sample was peripheral blood. The receptors stem from a man aged 45 to 65 with acute or convalescent COVID-19.

J is TRBJ1-5 and V is TRBV10-3; TRBD1 might be the D (5 bases). Per germline, CDR1 ENHRY and CDR2 SYGVKD. The V gene lost 4 bases and the J gene lost 2 bases, with 9 bases spanning the gap. The CDR3 covers 14 residues. Here the CDR3 DNA reads TGTGCCATCAGTGGGCAGGGTGGCAATCAGCCCCAGCATTTT. Its translation: CAISGQGGNQPQHF.

This rearrangement joins TRBV10-3 to TRBJ2-1; the match to TRBD2 covers 9 bases. In germline, CDR1 is ENHRY, CDR2 SYGVKD. This CDR3 comprises 17 residues. V lost 0 bases and J lost 8; bases outside the gene matches: 11. The CDR3 nucleotides are TGTGCCATCAGTGAGTCGAAGCGGCTAGCGGGGTCGGATGAGCAGTTCTTC. It encodes CAISESKRLAGSDEQFF.

The chain recombines TRBV19 with TRBJ1-3; D gene uncertain. CDR1 LNHDA and CDR2 SQIVND come from the germline V gene (reference sequence). The V gene lost 2 bases and the J gene lost 2 bases, with 7 bases spanning the gap. CDR3 size: 14 residues. The CDR3 loop is CASSIQEAGNTIYF. The CDR3 coding sequence is TGTGCCAGTAGTATACAGGAGGCTGGAAACACCATATATTTT.

This chain uses TRBV7-9 with TRBJ2-2, with 8 bases lining up with TRBD1. Germline-derived CDR1 and CDR2 are SEHNR and FQNEAQ (reference sequence). The CDR3 totals 14 residues. V shed 5 bases and J 4 bases; nucleotides not matched to a gene: 3. CDR3 nucleotides: TGTGCCAGCAGCAACAGGGGGTTCACCGGGGAGCTGTTTTTT. It codes for CASSNRGFTGELFF.

The chain employs TRBV30 and TRBJ1-6; D is possibly TRBD1 (5 bases). V shed 0 bases and J shed 9 bases, with 18 bases lying between them. Germline V gene data show CDR1 as GTSNPN and CDR2 as SVGIG (reference sequence). The CDR3 is made up of 16 amino acids. The CDR3 sequence: CAWSVPWQGNGSPLHF. The CDR3 coding sequence is TGTGCCTGGAGTGTACCGTGGCAGGGTAATGGTTCACCCCTCCACTTT.

This chain joins TRBV24-1 and TRBJ2-1; D call uncertain. The V gene's germline CDR1 is KGHDR and CDR2 SFDVKD. CDR3 length equals 16 residues. Trimming took 2 bases from V and 0 from J, leaving 10 bases between them. The CDR3 reads CATSDSSPISYNEQFF. CDR3 nucleotides: TGTGCCACCAGTGATTCCTCCCCTATCTCCTACAATGAGCAGTTCTTC.

J is TRBJ1-4 and V is TRBV15; tentatively, D is TRBD1 (6 bases). V was pared by 1 base and J by 6 bases, with 15 bases between. Germline CDR1 and CDR2: LNHNV and YYDKDF (reference sequence). The CDR3 spans 16 residues. CDR3: CATSRVDLPGDEKLFF. The CDR3 nucleotides read TGTGCCACCAGCAGAGTCGACCTCCCAGGGGATGAAAAACTGTTTTTT.

This clone turned up a few times. The V and J genes are TRBV10-1 and TRBJ2-7, with D perhaps TRBD1 (5 bases). Trimming pared 3 bases from V and 5 bases from J, leaving 23 bases between. This CDR3 has 17 amino acids. Germline lookup yields CDR1 WNHNN and CDR2 SYGVQD (reference sequence). CDR3 nucleotides: TGCGCCAGCAGTGAAATCAGTTCAATCGTAGACAGAAACGAGCAGTACTTC. Its translation is CASSEISSIVDRNEQYF.

V and J are TRBV14 and TRBJ2-1, with D perhaps matching TRBD1 (6 bases). V lost 3 bases and J lost 2, with 11 bases in between. Germline V lookup: CDR1 SGHDN, CDR2 FVKESK. CDR3 length equals 15 residues. The CDR3: CASSHHRVPYNEQFF. DNA of the CDR3: TGTGCCAGCAGCCACCACAGGGTACCCTACAATGAGCAGTTCTTC.

J is TRBJ2-3 and V is TRBV3-1 (or the pseudogene TRBV3-2), with 10 bases that match TRBD2. This CDR3 contains 16 residues. Germline V lookup: CDR1 LGHDT, CDR2 YNNKEL (reference sequence). The J segment lost 0 bases and the V segment lost 3 bases, leaving 3 bases of the junction unmatched. CDR3 sequence reads: CASSHVLAGSTDTQYF. The CDR3 DNA reads TGTGCCAGCAGCCATGTACTAGCGGGGAGCACAGATACGCAGTATTTT.